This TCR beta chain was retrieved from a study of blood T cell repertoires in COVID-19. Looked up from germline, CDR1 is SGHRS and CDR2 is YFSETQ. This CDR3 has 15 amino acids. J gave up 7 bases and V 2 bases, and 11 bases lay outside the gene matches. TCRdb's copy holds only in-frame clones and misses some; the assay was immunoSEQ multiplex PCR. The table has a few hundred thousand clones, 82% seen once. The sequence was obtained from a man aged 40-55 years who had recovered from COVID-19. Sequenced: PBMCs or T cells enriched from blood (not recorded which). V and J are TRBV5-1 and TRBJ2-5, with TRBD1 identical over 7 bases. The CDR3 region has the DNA TGCGCCAGCAGCTTAATCCGGGACAGCCGAACGACCCAGTACTTC. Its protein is CASSLIRDSRTTQYF. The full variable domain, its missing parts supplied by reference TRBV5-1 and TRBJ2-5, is KAGVTQTPRYLIKTRGQQVTLSCSPISGHRSVSWYQQTPGQGLQFLFEYFSETQRNKGNFPGRFSGRQFSNSRSEMNVSTLELGDSALYLCASSLIRDSRTTQYFGPGTRLLVL.